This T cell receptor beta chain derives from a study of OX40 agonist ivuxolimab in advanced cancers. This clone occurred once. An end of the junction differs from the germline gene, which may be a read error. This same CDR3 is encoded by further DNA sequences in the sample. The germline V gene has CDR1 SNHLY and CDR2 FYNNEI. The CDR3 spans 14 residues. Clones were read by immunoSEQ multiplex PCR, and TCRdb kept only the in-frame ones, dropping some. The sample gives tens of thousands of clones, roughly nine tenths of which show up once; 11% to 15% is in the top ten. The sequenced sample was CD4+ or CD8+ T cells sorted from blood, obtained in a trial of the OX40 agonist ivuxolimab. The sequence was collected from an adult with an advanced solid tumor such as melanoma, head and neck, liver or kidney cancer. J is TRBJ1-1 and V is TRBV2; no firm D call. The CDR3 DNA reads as TGTGCCAGCAGTGAAAGGCAGTTGAAAACTGAAGCTTTCTTT. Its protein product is CASSERQLKTEAFF.